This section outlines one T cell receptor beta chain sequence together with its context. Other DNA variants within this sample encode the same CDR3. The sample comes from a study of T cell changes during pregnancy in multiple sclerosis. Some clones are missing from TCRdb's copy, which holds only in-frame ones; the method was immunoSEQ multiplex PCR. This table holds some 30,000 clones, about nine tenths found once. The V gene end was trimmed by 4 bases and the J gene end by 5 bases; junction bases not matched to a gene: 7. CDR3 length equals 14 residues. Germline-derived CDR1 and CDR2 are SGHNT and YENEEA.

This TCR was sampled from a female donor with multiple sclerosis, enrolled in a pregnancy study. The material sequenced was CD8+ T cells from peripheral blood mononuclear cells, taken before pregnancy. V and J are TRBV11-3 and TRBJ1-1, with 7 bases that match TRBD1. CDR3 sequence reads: CASSSDRAGTEAFF. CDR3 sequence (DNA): TGTGCCAGCAGCTCAGACAGGGCCGGTACTGAAGCTTTCTTT. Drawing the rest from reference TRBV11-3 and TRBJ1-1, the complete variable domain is EAGVVQSPRYKIIEKKQPVAFWCNPISGHNTLYWYLQNLGQGPELLIRYENEEAVDDSQLPKDRFSAERLKGVDSTLKIQPAELGDSAVYLCASSSDRAGTEAFFGQGTRLTVV.